The 20 T cell receptor beta chains in this list originate from one sample, sequenced in a study of T cell clones after liver transplantation. Using immunoSEQ multiplex PCR, the repertoire was profiled, and TCRdb retains in-frame clones only, with some absent. Among roughly 70,000 clones listed, more than 75% were seen once. Here the sequenced sample was CD4+ T cells from blood, taken before liver transplant. The receptors stem from a human donor who received a liver transplant.

This rearrangement joins TRBV11-3 to TRBJ2-4; D call uncertain. The CDR3 contains 14 residues. Germline values: CDR1 SGHNT, CDR2 YENEEA. Trimming cost V 0 bases and J 2 bases, with 5 bases left between them. In nucleotides, the CDR3 is TGTGCCAGCAGCTTAGAGGGATCCAAAAACATTCAGTACTTC. As protein: CASSLEGSKNIQYF.

The rearrangement uses TRBV28 and TRBJ1-4; 12 nucleotides line up with TRBD1. Trimming removed 4 bases from V and 8 bases from J; junction bases left unmatched: 8. This CDR3 is built from 16 residues. Germline CDR1 MDHEN, CDR2 SYDVKM. The CDR3 nucleotides read TGTGCCAGCAGTTCCGCGGGACAGGGGGCGACGGAAAAACTGTTTTTT. Residues: CASSSAGQGATEKLFF.

This chain uses TRBV11-2 with TRBJ2-7; possible D gene TRBD2, 5 bases. The V gene's germline CDR1 is SGHAT and CDR2 FQNNGV. The germline V and J ends were trimmed by 1 base and 5 bases, with 9 bases remaining between them. The CDR3 runs to 13 residues. CDR3 coding DNA: TGTGCCAGCAGCTTAGCCCCCGGGGACGAGCAGTACTTC. Amino acids: CASSLAPGDEQYF.

Written as DNA, the CDR3 is TGTGCCAGCAGTTTAGTTATTTTAGGGGAGGTTAGGGGGGACGAGCAGTACTTC. Translated, it gives CASSLVILGEVRGDEQYF. The V gene is TRBV28, the J gene TRBJ2-7; possibly TRBD1 or TRBD2 for D (6 bases each). Germline-derived CDR1 and CDR2 are MDHEN and SYDVKM. This CDR3 has 18 amino acids. The V and J ends lost 2 bases and 5 bases respectively, with 25 bases between them.

The chain uses TRBV6-5 and TRBJ2-7; no firm D call. CDR3 length: 14 residues. The germline V gene has CDR1 MNHEY and CDR2 SVGAGI. The V and J ends lost 4 bases and 6 bases respectively, with 16 bases between them. Here the CDR3 DNA reads TGTGCCAGCAGTTTCAAGTCCCGGTTCGGCGAGCAGTACTTC. Translated, it gives CASSFKSRFGEQYF.

The V and J genes are TRBV27 and TRBJ1-1; D might be TRBD1 (6 bases). Trimming left V 6 bases short and J 3 bases short, with 14 bases between. CDR1 MNHEY and CDR2 SMNVEV come from the germline V gene (reference sequence). This CDR3 contains 14 residues. CDR3: CASREQGSYTEAFF. DNA for the CDR3: TGTGCCAGCAGAGAACAGGGTTCATACACTGAAGCTTTCTTT.

The rearrangement uses TRBV4-1 and TRBJ1-5; the D is unclear. The ends were cut back, 0 bases at V and 0 bases at J, with 9 bases in the middle. Looked up from germline, CDR1 is MGHRA and CDR2 is YSYEKL. The CDR3 loop spans 16 amino acids. The CDR3 bases are TGCGCCAGCAGCCAAGATCCCGGGAATAGCAATCAGCCCCAGCATTTT. This encodes CASSQDPGNSNQPQHF.

The gene calls are TRBV5-1 and TRBJ2-3, with 10 positions matching TRBD1. This CDR3 has 16 amino acids. The V and J ends lost 7 bases and 2 bases, in that order; junction bases with no gene match: 10. CDR1 and CDR2 from the germline V gene are SGHRS and YFSETQ. The CDR3 protein is CASRRDRGPPTDTQYF. The CDR3 nucleotides read TGCGCCAGCCGCCGGGACAGGGGTCCCCCCACAGATACGCAGTATTTT.

This clone is deemed medium-sized. The genes are TRBV7-2 and TRBJ2-7, with 7 bases that match TRBD2. From germline, CDR1 is SGHTA and CDR2 FQGNSA. The CDR3 loop spans 14 amino acids. The junction had 6 bases not matched to a gene; V was cut back by 1 base and J by 6 bases. CDR3 loop: CASSLDGPSGEQYF. CDR3 in DNA: TGTGCCAGCAGCTTAGACGGGCCTAGCGGCGAGCAGTACTTC.

The chain links TRBV7-9 to TRBJ2-2; D tentatively reads TRBD1 or TRBD2 (5 bases each). Germline lookup yields CDR1 SEHNR and CDR2 FQNEAQ (reference sequence). The CDR3 sequence is 16 residues long. Trimming took off 10 bases at V and 0 bases at J, with 18 bases between the two ends. CDR3 loop: CAIVALPGPNTGELFF. CDR3 DNA sequence: TGTGCCATCGTTGCGCTACCGGGACCGAACACCGGGGAGCTGTTTTTT.

The chain employs TRBV7-2 and TRBJ2-7; 10 bases fit TRBD1. The V gene's germline CDR1 is SGHTA and CDR2 FQGNSA. The CDR3 covers 15 residues. J gave up 3 bases and V 0 bases, and 2 bases lay outside the gene matches. The CDR3 nucleotides are TGTGCCAGCAGCTTAGCGGGGACAGGGGACTACGAGCAGTACTTC. It encodes CASSLAGTGDYEQYF.

This clone was counted a single time. J is TRBJ1-3 and V is TRBV19; D ambiguous. CDR3 length: 17 residues. The V end was cut by 4 bases, the J end by 0 bases, with 16 bases between. In germline, CDR1 is LNHDA, CDR2 SQIVND (reference sequence). The DNA for the CDR3 is TGTGCCAGTAGTAGTCTACCTGGGCAGGCCTCTGGAAACACCATATATTTT. Protein sequence: CASSSLPGQASGNTIYF.

This clone was found a few times. The chain joins TRBV7-8 to TRBJ1-5, with D unresolved. The V gene lost 3 bases and the J gene lost 1 base, with 10 bases spanning the gap. Per germline, CDR1 SGHVS and CDR2 FQNEAQ. The CDR3 loop spans 15 amino acids. CDR3 sequence (DNA): TGTGCCAGCAGCTTTATGGGGATGAGCAATCAGCCCCAGCATTTT. It codes for CASSFMGMSNQPQHF.

This clone was seen a single time. The chain combines TRBV27 with TRBJ2-1, with TRBD2 matching over 11 bases. Germline loops: CDR1 MNHEY, CDR2 SMNVEV (reference sequence). This CDR3 has 17 amino acids. With V trimmed by 0 bases and J by 10 bases, 11 bases remained unmatched. The CDR3 loop reads CASSLSGGTSGLREQFF. The CDR3 DNA reads as TGTGCCAGCAGTTTATCGGGCGGGACTAGCGGCCTCCGGGAGCAGTTCTTC.

In its sample, this clone was seen a few times. This rearrangement joins TRBV7-2 to TRBJ2-5, with 9 bases that match TRBD1. From germline, CDR1 is SGHTA and CDR2 FQGNSA. This CDR3 comprises 16 residues. V dropped 5 bases and J dropped 1; count of bases not matched to a gene: 8. This CDR3 is CASSPGGTGSQETQYF. The CDR3 DNA follows: TGTGCCAGCAGCCCAGGGGGGACAGGGTCCCAAGAGACCCAGTACTTC.

This chain joins TRBV11-3 and TRBJ2-2; 7 positions agree with TRBD2. The V gene's germline CDR1 is SGHNT and CDR2 YENEEA. J was trimmed by 6 bases and V by 1 base; bases with no gene match: 11. The CDR3 spans 17 residues. Written as DNA, the CDR3 is TGTGCCAGCAGCTTAGGGGAGGGATTTTACTTGGCCGGGGAGCTGTTTTTT. Amino acid sequence: CASSLGEGFYLAGELFF.

This chain joins TRBV10-2 and TRBJ1-4; D is undetermined. Germline V gene data show CDR1 as WSHSY and CDR2 as SAAADI. The V gene lost 1 base and the J gene lost 0 bases, with 9 bases spanning the gap. The CDR3 sequence is 16 residues long. CDR3 sequence reads: CASSEFGPATNEKLFF. CDR3 nucleotide sequence: TGCGCCAGCAGTGAGTTTGGCCCTGCAACTAATGAAAAACTGTTTTTT.

The chain is built from TRBV9 and TRBJ1-1; D is ambiguous. V lost 0 bases, J lost 1 base, and 10 bases lay in between. CDR1 is SGDLS, CDR2 YYNGEE, per germline. The CDR3 has 15 residues. The CDR3 here is CASSVAGSGNTEAFF. The CDR3 nucleotides are TGTGCCAGCAGCGTAGCCGGCAGTGGGAACACTGAAGCTTTCTTT.

The V gene is TRBV28, the J gene TRBJ1-5; D is perhaps TRBD1 (6 bases). CDR1 and CDR2 from the germline V gene are MDHEN and SYDVKM. The CDR3 loop spans 13 amino acids. V lost 8 bases, J lost 4 bases, and 12 bases lay in between. CDR3 DNA: TGTGCCAGCGCCGGGACATATAATCAGCCCCAGCATTTT. It yields the protein CASAGTYNQPQHF.

The J gene is TRBJ1-3, the V gene TRBV5-4; D gene uncertain. V lost 0 bases to trimming and J lost 0 bases, with 7 bases between them. The CDR3 has 15 residues. Germline V CDR1 and CDR2: SGHNT, YYREEE (reference sequence). The CDR3 nucleotides read TGTGCCAGCAGCTTGGATCGGGTCTCTGGAAACACCATATATTTT. Translated: CASSLDRVSGNTIYF.